This paragraph covers one T cell receptor (beta chain) sequence. This CDR3 contains 14 residues. J lost 8 bases, V lost 5 bases, and 11 bases had no gene match. Germline CDR1 reads LNHDA; CDR2 reads SQIVND (reference sequence). The data derive from a study of shared clonotypes between healthy human individuals. Sequenced by immunoSEQ multiplex PCR; TCRdb stores in-frame clones only, minus some. The repertoire holds some 1.5 million clones, with approximately 97% as singletons. The clonotype originates from a man aged 30-40 years in good health. Sequenced input: naive CD4+ T cells sorted from blood. The subset was: CD45RA+ positively selected. This chain joins TRBV19 and TRBJ1-1; the match to TRBD1 covers 7 bases. CDR3 coding DNA: TGTGCCAGTAGTTCACGACAGGGCAGGAAGGAAGCTTTCTTT. This encodes CASSSRQGRKEAFF.